This passage covers 20 T cell receptor beta chains from one sample sequenced in a study of T cell responses to AZD1222 COVID-19 vaccine. Sequenced by immunoSEQ multiplex PCR; TCRdb stores in-frame clones only, minus some. This sample has tens of thousands of clones, with under 95% found just once. The source was peripheral blood, collected on day 0 of MenACWY control vaccination. The receptors derive from an adult in good health.

The CDR3 region is CASSELGDEQYF. DNA for the CDR3: TGCGCCAGCAGTGAACTAGGAGACGAGCAGTACTTC. V is TRBV10-1 and J is TRBJ2-7; the D gene is possibly TRBD2 (5 bases). The V and J ends lost 3 bases and 5 bases respectively, with 8 bases between them. Germline V gene data show CDR1 as WNHNN and CDR2 as SYGVQD (reference sequence). This CDR3 has 12 amino acids.

The rearrangement uses TRBV4-3 and TRBJ2-6; D is tentatively TRBD1 or TRBD2 (7 bases each). The V and J ends lost 2 bases and 0 bases respectively, with 11 bases between them. CDR1 is LGHNA, CDR2 YSLEER, per germline. CDR3 size: 17 residues. The CDR3 reads CASSQSGGGSGANVLTF. CDR3 nucleotide sequence: TGCGCCAGCAGCCAATCAGGGGGGGGCTCTGGGGCCAACGTCCTGACTTTC.

The genes are TRBV7-2 and TRBJ2-1; TRBD1 matches 8 bases. This CDR3 spans 16 amino acids. V trimming: 1 base; J trimming: 4 bases; junction bases outside the gene matches: 6. Germline CDR1 is SGHTA and CDR2 is FQGNSA. CDR3 amino acids: CASSLGYRGSYNEQFF. CDR3 sequence (DNA): TGTGCCAGCAGCTTAGGGTACAGGGGGTCATACAATGAGCAGTTCTTC. The variable domain in full, completed from reference TRBV7-2 and TRBJ2-1, reads GAGVSQSPSNKVTEKGKDVELRCDPISGHTALYWYRQSLGQGLEFLIYFQGNSAPDKSGLPSDRFSAERTGGSVSTLTIQRTQQEDSAVYLCASSLGYRGSYNEQFFGPGTRLTVL.

This chain connects TRBV28 to TRBJ1-1; possibly TRBD1 for D (5 bases). The germline CDR1 and CDR2 sequences are MDHEN and SYDVKM. The CDR3 has 12 amino acids. The ends were cut back, 4 bases at V and 5 bases at J, with 8 bases in the middle. The CDR3 spells CASSSGGTEAFF. The CDR3 DNA is TGTGCCAGCAGTTCCGGGGGGACTGAAGCTTTCTTT.

The V and J genes are TRBV4-3 and TRBJ1-1; D perhaps matches TRBD1 (5 bases). The CDR3 contains 16 residues. V lost 1 base and J lost 0, with 12 bases in between. Per the germline V gene, CDR1 is LGHNA and CDR2 is YSLEER. The CDR3 DNA sequence: TGCGCCAGCAGCCAAGTGGCAAACAGGTTGAACACTGAAGCTTTCTTT. This sequence encodes CASSQVANRLNTEAFF.

V and J are TRBV5-1 and TRBJ1-6; no reliable D call. Per germline, CDR1 SGHRS and CDR2 YFSETQ. This CDR3 has 14 residues. V was cut by 5 bases and J by 7 bases, with 13 bases left in between. The CDR3 protein is CASRGGAENSPLHF. The CDR3 DNA reads as TGCGCCAGCAGGGGCGGCGCTGAGAATTCACCCCTCCACTTT. Drawing the rest from reference TRBV5-1 and TRBJ1-6, the complete variable domain is KAGVTQTPRYLIKTRGQQVTLSCSPISGHRSVSWYQQTPGQGLQFLFEYFSETQRNKGNFPGRFSGRQFSNSRSEMNVSTLELGDSALYLCASRGGAENSPLHFGNGTRLTVT.

This chain uses TRBV12-3 or TRBV12-4 with TRBJ2-5; D may be TRBD2 (6 bases). V was pared by 2 bases and J by 6 bases, with 7 bases between. The CDR3 is made up of 12 amino acids. Here the CDR3 reads CASSLTSKTQYF. The CDR3 bases are TGTGCCAGCAGTTTAACTAGCAAGACCCAGTACTTC.

The gene calls are TRBV12-3 or TRBV12-4 and TRBJ2-1; D is unclear. Trimming removed 2 bases at V and 7 bases at J, with 3 bases between. The CDR3 totals 11 residues. CDR3 region: CASSLRNEQFF. CDR3 DNA: TGTGCCAGCAGTTTAAGGAATGAGCAGTTCTTC.

The CDR3 DNA follows: TGTGCCAGTAGTATGAGCCCAGGGGGCAATCAGCCCCAGCATTTT. Its translation: CASSMSPGGNQPQHF. The chain couples TRBV19 to TRBJ1-5; TRBD1 is a possible D gene (6 bases). Germline V CDR1 and CDR2: LNHDA, SQIVND (reference sequence). V was pared by 3 bases and J by 2 bases, with 11 bases between. The CDR3 is 15 residues long.

V usage is TRBV19 and J usage is TRBJ2-4, with a possible D match to TRBD1 (5 bases). V was shortened by 6 bases and J by 2 bases, with 11 bases between the two germline ends. Germline CDR1 is LNHDA and CDR2 is SQIVND (reference sequence). CDR3 length: 14 residues. The CDR3 coding sequence is TGTGCCAGTAGCCACAGGAGCCCCAAAAACATTCAGTACTTC. This codes for CASSHRSPKNIQYF.

The rearrangement uses TRBV2 and TRBJ1-2, with D possibly TRBD1 on 5 matching bases. CDR1 is SNHLY and CDR2 is FYNNEI in the germline V gene. V was cut by 6 bases and J by 6 bases, with 17 bases left in between. The CDR3 contains 14 residues. The CDR3 DNA sequence: TGTGCCAGCAGAATGCCGGGGACGCCCAATGGCTACACCTTC. Translating gives CASRMPGTPNGYTF.

V gene TRBV19 combines with J gene TRBJ2-3, with D hard to call. Trimming shortened V by 5 bases and J by 1 base, and 16 bases separated the two germline ends. CDR1 is LNHDA, CDR2 SQIVND, per germline (reference sequence). The CDR3 extends over 16 amino acids. The DNA for the CDR3 is TGTGCCAGTAGTCCAAGAGAAGTAGCCCGCACAGATACGCAGTATTTT. This translates into CASSPREVARTDTQYF.

The rearrangement links TRBV5-6 to TRBJ2-2; D is possibly TRBD1 or TRBD2 (5 bases each). V dropped 3 bases and J dropped 11 bases, with 14 bases sitting between them. Germline V gene data show CDR1 as SGHDT and CDR2 as YYEEEE. The CDR3 covers 13 residues. The CDR3 sequence is CASSSYAGGELFF. The CDR3 DNA reads TGTGCCAGCAGCTCGTATGCTGGGGGAGAGCTGTTTTTT.

This chain links TRBV30 with TRBJ2-3; D uncertain. There are 12 residues in the CDR3. The V and J ends lost 5 bases and 2 bases respectively, with 8 bases between them. In germline, CDR1 is GTSNPN, CDR2 SVGIG (reference sequence). CDR3: CAWGLSTDTQYF. Written as DNA, the CDR3 is TGTGCCTGGGGGCTATCCACAGATACGCAGTATTTT.

The chain recombines TRBV6-5 with TRBJ2-3; no clear D. V was trimmed by 7 bases and J by 2 bases, leaving 13 bases between them. This CDR3 has 14 amino acids. Looked up from germline, CDR1 is MNHEY and CDR2 is SVGAGI. CDR3 loop: CASMFGLITDTQYF. As DNA, the CDR3 is TGTGCCAGCATGTTCGGTTTGATCACAGATACGCAGTATTTT.

This clone has only one observation. V usage is TRBV7-9 and J usage is TRBJ2-2; TRBD2 might be the D (6 bases). Trimming cost V 4 bases and J 0 bases, with 15 bases left between them. The CDR3 runs 17 residues. Germline CDR1 reads SEHNR; CDR2 reads FQNEAQ (reference sequence). The CDR3 nucleotides are TGTGCCAGCAGCTGGCCAGCGGAGGGAACGAACACCGGGGAGCTGTTTTTT. Amino acid sequence: CASSWPAEGTNTGELFF.

The chain joins TRBV7-9 to TRBJ2-7; possibly TRBD2 for D (7 bases). The CDR3 has 17 amino acids. Trimming removed 2 bases from V and 1 base from J, with 18 bases in between. Germline CDR1 SEHNR, CDR2 FQNEAQ (reference sequence). The CDR3 nucleotides read TGTGCCAGCAGCTTACCCTCGGGGGGACACACTTCCTACGAGCAGTACTTC. It is translated as CASSLPSGGHTSYEQYF.

The rearrangement uses TRBV5-6 and TRBJ1-1; TRBD1 is a possible D gene (6 bases). Trimming cost V 1 base and J 2 bases, with 12 bases left between them. CDR3 length: 15 amino acids. The V gene's germline CDR1 is SGHDT and CDR2 YYEEEE. The CDR3 DNA is TGTGCCAGCAGCTTGAGCCAACAGGGAAACACTGAAGCTTTCTTT. This translates into CASSLSQQGNTEAFF.

This chain joins TRBV11-1 and TRBJ2-7; the D is unclear. The V gene lost 0 bases and the J gene lost 0 bases, with 15 bases spanning the gap. CDR1 SGHAT and CDR2 FQDESV come from the germline V gene (reference sequence). This CDR3 is built from 17 residues. CDR3 sequence: CASSLAEGPVVSYEQYF. Written as DNA, the CDR3 is TGTGCCAGCAGCTTAGCGGAAGGGCCAGTCGTCTCCTACGAGCAGTACTTC.

The V call is TRBV3-1 (or the pseudogene TRBV3-2), the J call TRBJ2-5; the D is unclear. The CDR3 has 13 amino acids. CDR1 and CDR2 from the germline V gene are LGHDT and YNNKEL (reference sequence). Trimming cost V 0 bases and J 3 bases, with 5 bases left between them. CDR3 residues: CASSQEEKETQYF. The CDR3 region has the DNA TGTGCCAGCAGCCAAGAGGAGAAAGAGACCCAGTACTTC.